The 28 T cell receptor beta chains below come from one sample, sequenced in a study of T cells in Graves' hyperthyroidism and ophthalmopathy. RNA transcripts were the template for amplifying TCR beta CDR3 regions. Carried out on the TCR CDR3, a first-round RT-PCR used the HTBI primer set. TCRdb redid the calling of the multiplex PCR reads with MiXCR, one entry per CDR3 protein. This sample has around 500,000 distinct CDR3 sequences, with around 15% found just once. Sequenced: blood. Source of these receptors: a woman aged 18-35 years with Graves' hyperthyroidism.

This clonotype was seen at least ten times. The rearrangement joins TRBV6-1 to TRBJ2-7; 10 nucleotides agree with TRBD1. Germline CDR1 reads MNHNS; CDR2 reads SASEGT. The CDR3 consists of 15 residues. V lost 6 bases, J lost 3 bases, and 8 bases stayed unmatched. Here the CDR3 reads CASRTGTGDSYEQYV. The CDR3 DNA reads TGTGCCAGCAGAACCGGGACAGGGGATAGCTACGAGCAGTACGTC.

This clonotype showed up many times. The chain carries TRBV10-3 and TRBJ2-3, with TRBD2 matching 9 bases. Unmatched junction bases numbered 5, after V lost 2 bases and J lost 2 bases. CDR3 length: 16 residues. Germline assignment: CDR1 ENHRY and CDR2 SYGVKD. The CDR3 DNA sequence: TGTGCCATCAGTGAGCCCCTAGCGGGGATCACAGATACGCAGTATTTT. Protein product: CAISEPLAGITDTQYF.

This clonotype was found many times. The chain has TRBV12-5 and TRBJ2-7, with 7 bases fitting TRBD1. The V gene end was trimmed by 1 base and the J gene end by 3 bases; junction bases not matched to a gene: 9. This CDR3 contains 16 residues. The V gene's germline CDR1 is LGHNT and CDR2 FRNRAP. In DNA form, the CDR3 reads TGTGCTAGTGGTTTGGCCCGACAGGGTAACGTCTACGAGCAGTACTTC. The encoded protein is CASGLARQGNVYEQYF.

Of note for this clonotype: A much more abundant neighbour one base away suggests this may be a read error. CDR3 in DNA: TGCAGTGCTAGAGATCTCAGCGCTGAGCAGTTCTTC. Its protein is CSARDLSAEQFF. The chain has TRBV20-1 and TRBJ2-1; D is ambiguous. Germline V CDR1 and CDR2: DFQATT, SNEGSKA (reference sequence). The CDR3 consists of 12 residues. Trimming stripped 0 bases from V and 9 bases from J, with 9 bases between.

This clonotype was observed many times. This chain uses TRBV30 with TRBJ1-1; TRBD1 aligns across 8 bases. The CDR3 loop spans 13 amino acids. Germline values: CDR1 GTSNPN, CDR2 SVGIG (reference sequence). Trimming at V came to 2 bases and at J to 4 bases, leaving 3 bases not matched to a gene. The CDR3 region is CAWSSTGGTEAFF. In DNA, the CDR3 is TGTGCCTGGAGTTCCACAGGGGGCACTGAAGCTTTCTTT.

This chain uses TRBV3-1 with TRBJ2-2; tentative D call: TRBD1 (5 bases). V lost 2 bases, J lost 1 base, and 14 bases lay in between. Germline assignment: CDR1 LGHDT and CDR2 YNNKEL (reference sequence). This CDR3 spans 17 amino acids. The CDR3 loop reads CASSQRVGQGNTGELFF. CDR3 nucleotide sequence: TGTGCCAGCAGCCAAAGAGTCGGGCAGGGGAACACCGGGGAGCTGTTTTTT.

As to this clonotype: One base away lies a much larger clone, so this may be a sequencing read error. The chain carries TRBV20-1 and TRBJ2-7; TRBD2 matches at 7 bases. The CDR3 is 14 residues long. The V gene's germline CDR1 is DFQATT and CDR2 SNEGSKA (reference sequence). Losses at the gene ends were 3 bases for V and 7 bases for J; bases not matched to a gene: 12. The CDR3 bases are TGCAGTGCTAGGGGTGAAAGCGGGGTGGGGGAGCAGTACTTC. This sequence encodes CSARGESGVGEQYF.

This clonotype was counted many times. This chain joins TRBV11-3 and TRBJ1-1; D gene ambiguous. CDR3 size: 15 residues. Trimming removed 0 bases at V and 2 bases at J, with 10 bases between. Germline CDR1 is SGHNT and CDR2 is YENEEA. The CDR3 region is CASSLDWGTNTEAFF. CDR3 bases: TGTGCCAGCAGCTTAGATTGGGGTACCAACACTGAAGCTTTCTTT.

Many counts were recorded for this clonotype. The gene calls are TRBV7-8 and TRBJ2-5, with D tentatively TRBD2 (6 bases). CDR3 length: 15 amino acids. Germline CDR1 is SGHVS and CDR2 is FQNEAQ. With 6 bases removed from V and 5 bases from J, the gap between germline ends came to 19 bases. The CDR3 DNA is TGTGCCAGCAGGGCGGGGCGCCAGTTGGGGGAGACCCAGTACTTC. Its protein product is CASRAGRQLGETQYF.

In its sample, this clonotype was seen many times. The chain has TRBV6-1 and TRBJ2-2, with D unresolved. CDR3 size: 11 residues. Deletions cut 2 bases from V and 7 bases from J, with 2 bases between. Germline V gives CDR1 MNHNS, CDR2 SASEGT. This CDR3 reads CASSELGELFF. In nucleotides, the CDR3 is TGTGCCAGCAGTGAACTCGGGGAGCTGTTTTTT.

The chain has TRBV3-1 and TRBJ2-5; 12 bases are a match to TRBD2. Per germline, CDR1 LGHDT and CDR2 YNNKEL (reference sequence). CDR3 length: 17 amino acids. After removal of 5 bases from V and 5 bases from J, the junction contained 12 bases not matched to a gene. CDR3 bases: TGTGCCAGCAGCTCCCGGACTAGCGGGACGACTTGGGAGACCCAGTACTTC. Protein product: CASSSRTSGTTWETQYF.

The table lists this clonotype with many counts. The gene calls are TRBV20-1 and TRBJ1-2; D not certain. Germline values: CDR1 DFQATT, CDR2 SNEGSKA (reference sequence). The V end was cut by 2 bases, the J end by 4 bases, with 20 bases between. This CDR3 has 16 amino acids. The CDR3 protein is CSARLPPGVKAYGYTF. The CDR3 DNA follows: TGCAGTGCTAGATTACCGCCGGGAGTTAAGGCCTATGGCTACACCTTC.

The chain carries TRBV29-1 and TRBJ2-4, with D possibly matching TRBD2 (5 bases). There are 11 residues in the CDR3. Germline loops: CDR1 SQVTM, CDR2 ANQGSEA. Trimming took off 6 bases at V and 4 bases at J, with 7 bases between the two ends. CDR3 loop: CSVEEKNIQYF. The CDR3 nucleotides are TGCAGCGTGGAGGAGAAAAACATTCAGTACTTC.

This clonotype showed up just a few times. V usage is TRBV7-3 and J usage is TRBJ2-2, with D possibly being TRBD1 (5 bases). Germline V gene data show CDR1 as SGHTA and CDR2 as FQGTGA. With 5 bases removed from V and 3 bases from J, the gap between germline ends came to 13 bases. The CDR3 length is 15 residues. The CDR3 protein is CASSQAQGYTGELFF. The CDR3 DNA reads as TGTGCCAGCAGCCAAGCCCAGGGCTACACCGGGGAGCTGTTTTTT.

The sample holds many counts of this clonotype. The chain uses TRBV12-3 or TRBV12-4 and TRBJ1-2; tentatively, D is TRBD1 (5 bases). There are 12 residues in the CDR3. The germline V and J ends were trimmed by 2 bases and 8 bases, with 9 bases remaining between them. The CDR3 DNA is TGTGCCAGCAGTTTACAGGGCTGGGGCTACACCTTC. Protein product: CASSLQGWGYTF.

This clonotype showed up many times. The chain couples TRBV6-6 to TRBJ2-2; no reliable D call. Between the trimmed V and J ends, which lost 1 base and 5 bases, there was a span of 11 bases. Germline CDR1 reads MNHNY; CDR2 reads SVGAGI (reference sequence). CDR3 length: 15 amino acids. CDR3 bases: TGTGCCAGCAGTTACTTGTCACGCCGTACCGGGGAGCTGTTTTTT. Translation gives CASSYLSRRTGELFF.

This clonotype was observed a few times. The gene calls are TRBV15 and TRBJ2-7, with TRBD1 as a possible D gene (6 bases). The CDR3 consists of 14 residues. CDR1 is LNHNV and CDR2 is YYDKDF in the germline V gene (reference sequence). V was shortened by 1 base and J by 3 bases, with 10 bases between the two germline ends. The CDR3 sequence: CATSRGQGGYEQYF. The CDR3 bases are TGTGCCACCAGCAGAGGACAAGGGGGCTACGAGCAGTACTTC.

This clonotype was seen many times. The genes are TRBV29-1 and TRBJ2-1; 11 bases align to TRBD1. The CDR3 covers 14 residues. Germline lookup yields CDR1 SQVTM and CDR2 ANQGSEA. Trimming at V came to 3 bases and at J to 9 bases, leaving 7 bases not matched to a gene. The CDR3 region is CSVDRDRGIGEQFF. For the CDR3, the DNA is TGCAGCGTTGATAGGGACAGGGGGATCGGTGAGCAGTTCTTC.

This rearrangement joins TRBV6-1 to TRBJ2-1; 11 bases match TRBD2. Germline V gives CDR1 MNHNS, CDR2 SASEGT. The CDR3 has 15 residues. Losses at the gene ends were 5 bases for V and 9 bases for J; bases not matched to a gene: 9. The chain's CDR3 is CASSFNLAGGREQFF. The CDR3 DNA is TGTGCCAGCAGTTTTAATTTAGCGGGAGGGCGTGAGCAGTTCTTC.

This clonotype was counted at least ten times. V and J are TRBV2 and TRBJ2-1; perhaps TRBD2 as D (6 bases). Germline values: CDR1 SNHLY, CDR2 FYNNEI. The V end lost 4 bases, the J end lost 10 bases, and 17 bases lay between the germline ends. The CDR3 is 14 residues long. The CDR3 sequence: CASSGLAPLGEQFF. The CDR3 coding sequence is TGTGCCAGCAGTGGCCTAGCGCCCCTCGGCGAGCAGTTCTTC.

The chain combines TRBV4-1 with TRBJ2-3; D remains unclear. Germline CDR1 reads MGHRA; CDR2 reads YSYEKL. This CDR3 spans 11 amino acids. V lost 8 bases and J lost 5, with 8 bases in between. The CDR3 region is CASLIGDTQYF. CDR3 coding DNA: TGCGCCAGCCTAATTGGAGATACGCAGTATTTT.

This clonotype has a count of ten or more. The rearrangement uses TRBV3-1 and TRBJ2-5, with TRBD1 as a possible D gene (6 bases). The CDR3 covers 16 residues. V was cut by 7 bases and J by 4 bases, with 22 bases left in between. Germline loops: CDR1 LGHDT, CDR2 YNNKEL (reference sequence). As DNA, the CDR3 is TGTGCCAGCACCCCCCCTAGGGGGTCAATAGGAGAGACCCAGTACTTC. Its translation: CASTPPRGSIGETQYF.

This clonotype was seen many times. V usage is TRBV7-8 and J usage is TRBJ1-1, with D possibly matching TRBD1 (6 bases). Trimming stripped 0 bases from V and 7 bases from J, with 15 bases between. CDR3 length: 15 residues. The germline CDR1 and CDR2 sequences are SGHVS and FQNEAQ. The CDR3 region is CASSLARLGGGEAFF. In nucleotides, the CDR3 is TGTGCCAGCAGCTTAGCTCGGTTAGGGGGTGGTGAAGCTTTCTTT.

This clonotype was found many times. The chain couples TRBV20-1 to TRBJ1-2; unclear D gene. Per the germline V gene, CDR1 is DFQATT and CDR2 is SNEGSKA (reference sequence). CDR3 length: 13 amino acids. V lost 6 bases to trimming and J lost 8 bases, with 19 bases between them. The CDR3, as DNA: TGCAGTGCAAACCAGGAGCGAGGTTGGGGCTACACCTTC. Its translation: CSANQERGWGYTF.

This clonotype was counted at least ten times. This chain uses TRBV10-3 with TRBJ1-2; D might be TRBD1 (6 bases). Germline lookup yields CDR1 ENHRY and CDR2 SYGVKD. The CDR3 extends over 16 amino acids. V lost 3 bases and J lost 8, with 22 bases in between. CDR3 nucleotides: TGTGCCATCAGTGAAGGGGCCGCAGGGGCACGTGGAGGCTACACCTTC. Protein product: CAISEGAAGARGGYTF.

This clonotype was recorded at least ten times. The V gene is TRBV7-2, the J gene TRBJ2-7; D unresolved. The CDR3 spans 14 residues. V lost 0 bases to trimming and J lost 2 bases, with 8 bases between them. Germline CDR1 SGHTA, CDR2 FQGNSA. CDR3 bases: TGTGCCAGCAGCTTAGCGACGGCAGCCTACGAGCAGTACGTC. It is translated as CASSLATAAYEQYV.

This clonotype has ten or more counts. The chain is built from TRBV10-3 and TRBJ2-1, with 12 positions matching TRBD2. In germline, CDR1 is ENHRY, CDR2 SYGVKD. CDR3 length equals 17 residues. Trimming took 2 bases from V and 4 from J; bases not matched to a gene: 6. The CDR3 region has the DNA TGTGCCATCAGTGAGCCCCCCGGACTAGCGGGGTACAATGAGCAGTTCTTC. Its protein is CAISEPPGLAGYNEQFF.

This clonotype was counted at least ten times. CDR3 bases: TGCGCCAGCAGCCCAGACAGCCCTGGCTACACCTTC. Protein: CASSPDSPGYTF. This rearrangement joins TRBV5-1 to TRBJ1-2; tentatively, D is TRBD1 (5 bases). The germline V and J ends were trimmed by 4 bases and 7 bases, with 11 bases remaining between them. Germline-derived CDR1 and CDR2 are SGHRS and YFSETQ. The CDR3 has 12 amino acids.